The T cell receptor beta chain described here comes from a study of blood T cell repertoires in COVID-19. This CDR3 region has 11 residues. The V end was cut by 3 bases, the J end by 5 bases, with 4 bases between. CDR1 and CDR2 (germline): KGHSH, LQKENI. Patients from Seattle were sampled longitudinally, starting during active infection. Authors' analysis steps: Cell counts per sample came from amplifying reference gene primers. The assay was immunoSEQ multiplex PCR, and TCRdb's table has in-frame clones only and misses some. D and trimming were read from the DNA, whereas the V and J calls and clone size are those reported in that table. The sample shows 160,000 or so clones, about 87% of them seen only once.

The material sequenced was peripheral blood. The rearrangement joins TRBV18 to TRBJ1-1, with D hard to call. The sequence came from a woman between 65 and 79 years old with COVID-19, enrolled during active disease. CDR3 in DNA: TGTGCCAGCTCACCCTTGACTGAAGCTTTCTTT. Protein sequence: CASSPLTEAFF.